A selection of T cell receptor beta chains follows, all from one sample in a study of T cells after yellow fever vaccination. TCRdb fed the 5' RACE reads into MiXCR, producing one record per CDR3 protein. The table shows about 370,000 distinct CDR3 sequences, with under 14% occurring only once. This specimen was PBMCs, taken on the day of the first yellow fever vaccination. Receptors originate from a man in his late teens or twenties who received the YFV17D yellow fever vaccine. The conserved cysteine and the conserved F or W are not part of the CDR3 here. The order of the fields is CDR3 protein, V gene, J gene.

CDR3aa: ATTGVGGYT
v_gene: TRBV12-3/TRBV12-4
j_gene: TRBJ1-2

CDR3aa: ASSYGQGHNQPQH
v_gene: TRBV6-5
j_gene: TRBJ1-5

CDR3aa: SVPGRGTQY
v_gene: TRBV29-1
j_gene: TRBJ2-5

CDR3aa: ASSYLAGGLVETQY
v_gene: TRBV5-1
j_gene: TRBJ2-5

CDR3aa: SAYSPPGTQY
v_gene: TRBV20-1
j_gene: TRBJ2-5

CDR3aa: ASSKLPQGNNEQF
v_gene: TRBV21-1
j_gene: TRBJ2-1

CDR3aa: ASSLQATNEKLF
v_gene: TRBV5-1
j_gene: TRBJ1-4

CDR3aa: ASSLTSGETYEQY
v_gene: TRBV11-1
j_gene: TRBJ2-7

CDR3aa: ASSDSGGSADTQY
v_gene: TRBV6-4
j_gene: TRBJ2-3

CDR3aa: ASSQASQNYEQY
v_gene: TRBV3-1
j_gene: TRBJ2-7

CDR3aa: ASSIDSVGGYT
v_gene: TRBV19
j_gene: TRBJ1-2

CDR3aa: ASSQAIRDRGRIYGYT
v_gene: TRBV3-1
j_gene: TRBJ1-2

CDR3aa: ASLTRGQGYLGNQPQH
v_gene: TRBV28
j_gene: TRBJ1-5

CDR3aa: ASSSPVNTEAF
v_gene: TRBV5-4
j_gene: TRBJ1-1

CDR3aa: ASSQDLRGGNTGELF
v_gene: TRBV4-3
j_gene: TRBJ2-2

CDR3aa: ASSGLAGADTQY
v_gene: TRBV19
j_gene: TRBJ2-3

CDR3aa: ASSIQGIGELF
v_gene: TRBV19
j_gene: TRBJ2-2

CDR3aa: ASRLWGSQETQY
v_gene: TRBV28
j_gene: TRBJ2-5

CDR3aa: SASSGGRTGELF
v_gene: TRBV20-1
j_gene: TRBJ2-2

CDR3aa: SACSPTDTQY
v_gene: TRBV20-1
j_gene: TRBJ2-3

CDR3aa: SVEDLGGTDTQY
v_gene: TRBV29-1
j_gene: TRBJ2-3

CDR3aa: ASSLGPQGPRSQPQH
v_gene: TRBV7-2
j_gene: TRBJ1-5

CDR3aa: ASSGPDRGWTEAF
v_gene: TRBV6-1
j_gene: TRBJ1-1

CDR3aa: ASSARVLGTGELF
v_gene: TRBV9
j_gene: TRBJ2-2

CDR3aa: SARWGQRNQPQH
v_gene: TRBV20-1
j_gene: TRBJ1-5

CDR3aa: ASSIGTGVEQY
v_gene: TRBV5-5
j_gene: TRBJ2-7

CDR3aa: ASSDGGRAYEQY
v_gene: TRBV10-2
j_gene: TRBJ2-7

CDR3aa: AWRGTAQETQY
v_gene: TRBV30
j_gene: TRBJ2-5

CDR3aa: ASSEAHSYEQY
v_gene: TRBV2
j_gene: TRBJ2-7

CDR3aa: AISSQTEGEQY
v_gene: TRBV10-3
j_gene: TRBJ2-7

CDR3aa: ASTPNQETQY
v_gene: TRBV7-2
j_gene: TRBJ2-5

CDR3aa: ASSTSGGTDTQY
v_gene: TRBV7-3
j_gene: TRBJ2-3

CDR3aa: ASSQVPTEGYEQY
v_gene: TRBV4-3
j_gene: TRBJ2-7

CDR3aa: ASSLGLEETQY
v_gene: TRBV7-9
j_gene: TRBJ2-5

CDR3aa: ASSQGSSGGFNEQF
v_gene: TRBV4-1
j_gene: TRBJ2-1

CDR3aa: ASSLISGTKNIQY
v_gene: TRBV5-1
j_gene: TRBJ2-4

CDR3aa: AISESSYEQY
v_gene: TRBV10-3
j_gene: TRBJ2-7

CDR3aa: ASSRDSYTEAF
v_gene: TRBV18
j_gene: TRBJ1-1

CDR3aa: ASTSGLGNIQY
v_gene: TRBV7-8
j_gene: TRBJ2-4

CDR3aa: AGGVGNPLTEAF
v_gene: TRBV6-1
j_gene: TRBJ1-1

CDR3aa: ASGGFETGELF
v_gene: TRBV6-2/TRBV6-3
j_gene: TRBJ2-2

CDR3aa: ASSYNQGLYADTQY
v_gene: TRBV6-5
j_gene: TRBJ2-3

CDR3aa: ASSPRGAGGPDEQY
v_gene: TRBV4-1
j_gene: TRBJ2-7

CDR3aa: ASSLVGGSTGELF
v_gene: TRBV5-5
j_gene: TRBJ2-2

CDR3aa: ASSSDRGSGNTIY
v_gene: TRBV7-9
j_gene: TRBJ1-3

CDR3aa: SASIAGTDTQY
v_gene: TRBV20-1
j_gene: TRBJ2-3

CDR3aa: ASSLSMAYQETQY
v_gene: TRBV5-4
j_gene: TRBJ2-5

CDR3aa: ASSQDATGEGYT
v_gene: TRBV3-1
j_gene: TRBJ1-2

CDR3aa: ASSLVLGTDTQY
v_gene: TRBV11-2
j_gene: TRBJ2-3

CDR3aa: AWSGGLGNQPQH
v_gene: TRBV30
j_gene: TRBJ1-5

CDR3aa: ASSRPTGTGANVLT
v_gene: TRBV4-1
j_gene: TRBJ2-6

CDR3aa: SARGASGGVTSTDTQY
v_gene: TRBV20-1
j_gene: TRBJ2-3

CDR3aa: ARTGTAGELF
v_gene: TRBV28
j_gene: TRBJ2-2

CDR3aa: ASSLVTGNTEAF
v_gene: TRBV5-1
j_gene: TRBJ1-1

CDR3aa: SVTGSFNEKLF
v_gene: TRBV29-1
j_gene: TRBJ1-4

CDR3aa: ASSRLGQGYEQY
v_gene: TRBV3-1
j_gene: TRBJ2-7

CDR3aa: AIRLERTGDTGELF
v_gene: TRBV10-3
j_gene: TRBJ2-2